This T cell receptor beta chain was identified during a study of identical twins. Study outcomes and limitations: Excess low generation probability was seen in twin-shared out-of-frame alpha sequences. Modelling underestimated the level of out-of-frame TCR alpha sharing observed in monozygotic twins.

After removal of 5 bases from V and 8 bases from J, the junction contained 8 bases not matched to a gene. From germline, CDR1 is DFQATT and CDR2 SNEGSKA (reference sequence). The CDR3 runs 12 residues. One entry per CDR3 protein, called by TCRdb with MiXCR from the 5' RACE reads. This sample has more than 600,000 distinct CDR3 sequences; 18% occur once, and the top ten carry under 15%. This clonotype has only a few counts. Its antigen remains unidentified. This same sample was also taken into another study, of T cells expressing NK-cell markers. From that paper: In the group of eight sequenced donors, seven were HCMV-seropositive and one was seronegative.

The receptor was derived from a woman between 18 and 29 years old in good health. This chain links TRBV20-1 with TRBJ1-1, with 7 positions matching TRBD1. The sequencing input was PBMCs. The CDR3 nucleotides are TGCAGTGCTCTTATGGGGACAGAAGAAGCTTTCTTT. Translation gives CSALMGTEEAFF.